Listed here are 31 T cell receptor beta chains from one sample, sequenced in a study of blood T cell repertoires in COVID-19. Repertoires were generated with immunoSEQ multiplex PCR, while TCRdb's copy carries only in-frame clones and drops some. The table has approximately 52,000 clones, 89% seen once; the top ten hold 4.9%. The source material was peripheral blood. These receptors originate from a man in his sixties with active COVID-19.

This clone showed up just once. For the CDR3, the DNA is TGTGCCAGCAGACTTACGTACAGGGGGCCAGATACGCAGTATTTT. Translation gives CASRLTYRGPDTQYF. This chain uses TRBV6-5 with TRBJ2-3; TRBD1 matches 9 bases. The germline gives CDR1 MNHEY, CDR2 SVGAGI. The CDR3 consists of 15 residues. Trimming at V came to 6 bases and at J to 4 bases, leaving 8 bases not matched to a gene.

The gene calls are TRBV3-1 (or the pseudogene TRBV3-2) and TRBJ2-1, with D tentatively TRBD2 (5 bases). Germline lookup yields CDR1 LGHDT and CDR2 YNNKEL (reference sequence). This CDR3 is built from 14 residues. The ends were cut back, 4 bases at V and 8 bases at J, with 15 bases in the middle. Here the CDR3 DNA reads TGTGCCAGCAGCCCACTCCCGGGAAGGGATGAGCAGTTCTTC. Residues: CASSPLPGRDEQFF.

The chain uses TRBV19 and TRBJ2-2, with D possibly being TRBD1 (6 bases). This CDR3 comprises 15 residues. The germline gives CDR1 LNHDA, CDR2 SQIVND (reference sequence). V was cut by 1 base and J by 6 bases, with 12 bases left in between. CDR3 coding DNA: TGTGCCAGTAGTATAGGGACAGCCATTGCCGGGGAGCTGTTTTTT. Protein sequence: CASSIGTAIAGELFF.

The chain couples TRBV28 to TRBJ1-2; 8 nucleotides match TRBD1. This CDR3 spans 15 amino acids. Trimming at V came to 1 base and at J to 7 bases, leaving 8 bases not matched to a gene. Germline V CDR1 and CDR2: MDHEN, SYDVKM. The CDR3 DNA reads as TGTGCCAGCAGTTTATCAGACAGGGGATTCGTTGGCTACACCTTC. Its translation: CASSLSDRGFVGYTF.

The rearrangement joins TRBV7-2 to TRBJ1-2, with TRBD1 matching over 7 bases. After removal of 5 bases from V and 4 bases from J, the junction contained 10 bases not matched to a gene. The CDR3 spans 15 residues. The V gene's germline CDR1 is SGHTA and CDR2 FQGNSA. In nucleotides, the CDR3 is TGTGCCAGCAGCAAAGGGGGCGGCGGAAGCTATGGCTACACCTTC. It translates to CASSKGGGGSYGYTF. Looking up the rest from reference TRBV7-2 and TRBJ1-2 gives the full variable domain: GAGVSQSPSNKVTEKGKDVELRCDPISGHTALYWYRQSLGQGLEFLIYFQGNSAPDKSGLPSDRFSAERTGGSVSTLTIQRTQQEDSAVYLCASSKGGGGSYGYTFGSGTRLTVV.

The chain joins TRBV5-6 to TRBJ2-1; 12 bases are a match to TRBD1. The J segment lost 9 bases and the V segment lost 3 bases, leaving 7 bases of the junction unmatched. The CDR3 extends over 15 amino acids. Germline V gene lookup returns CDR1 SGHDT and CDR2 YYEEEE. The CDR3 here is CASSYRDRGHREQFF. CDR3 coding DNA: TGTGCCAGCAGCTATCGGGACAGGGGGCATCGTGAGCAGTTCTTC.

This chain connects TRBV30 to TRBJ2-7, with a weak D call TRBD2 (5 bases). V shed 2 bases and J shed 4 bases, with 12 bases lying between them. Per germline, CDR1 GTSNPN and CDR2 SVGIG (reference sequence). This CDR3 has 13 amino acids. The CDR3 region is CAWSRGGPYEQYF. In DNA, the CDR3 is TGTGCCTGGAGTCGAGGAGGTCCTTACGAGCAGTACTTC.

This clone was observed once. This chain joins TRBV11-1 and TRBJ2-7, with a weak D call TRBD1 (6 bases). Germline V CDR1 and CDR2: SGHAT, FQDESV (reference sequence). Trimming left V 5 bases short and J 7 bases short, with 18 bases between. The CDR3 loop spans 14 amino acids. CDR3 DNA: TGTGCCAGCAGCGTCCATGATCCAGGGGATGAGCAGTACTTC. Translating gives CASSVHDPGDEQYF.

The CDR3 bases are TGTGCCAGCAGTGAAGTGCTCGGCGAGCAGTACTTC. Translated, it gives CASSEVLGEQYF. This chain joins TRBV2 and TRBJ2-7; D call uncertain. Germline V gene data show CDR1 as SNHLY and CDR2 as FYNNEI. Trimming took off 1 base at V and 6 bases at J, with 7 bases between the two ends. The CDR3 loop spans 12 amino acids.

The rearrangement joins TRBV3-1 (or the pseudogene TRBV3-2) to TRBJ1-1; tentative D call: TRBD1 (6 bases). The V gene lost 8 bases and the J gene lost 5 bases, with 15 bases spanning the gap. The germline V gene has CDR1 LGHDT and CDR2 YNNKEL (reference sequence). The CDR3 sequence is 13 residues long. The CDR3 coding sequence is TGTGCCAGCCGTCAGGGGATGGGGACTGAAGCTTTCTTT. Encoded protein: CASRQGMGTEAFF.

V gene TRBV9 combines with J gene TRBJ1-6, with D maybe TRBD1 (6 bases). The V gene lost 3 bases and the J gene lost 8 bases, with 15 bases spanning the gap. The CDR3 loop spans 15 amino acids. CDR1 and CDR2 from the germline V gene are SGDLS and YYNGEE. CDR3 sequence reads: CASSALQGSHSPLHF. For the CDR3, the DNA is TGTGCCAGCAGCGCCCTACAGGGTTCCCATTCACCCCTCCACTTT.

This clone was found a few times. The gene calls are TRBV4-2 and TRBJ1-6; 7 positions match TRBD1. J gave up 10 bases and V 3 bases, and 12 bases lay outside the gene matches. The CDR3 contains 16 residues. CDR1 is LGHNA and CDR2 is YNFKEQ in the germline V gene. CDR3 amino acids: CASSQAGTAGRSPLHF. DNA of the CDR3: TGTGCCAGCAGCCAGGCCGGGACAGCTGGGCGGTCACCCCTCCACTTT.

The DNA for the CDR3 is TGCAGTGCTAGTGAGGGAGGGGTTTCCGGCAATCAGCCCCAGCATTTT. Encoded protein: CSASEGGVSGNQPQHF. The chain has TRBV20-1 and TRBJ1-5; possibly TRBD1 for D (5 bases). Trimming shortened V by 3 bases and J by 2 bases, and 17 bases separated the two germline ends. This CDR3 is built from 16 residues. Germline V lookup: CDR1 DFQATT, CDR2 SNEGSKA (reference sequence).

This rearrangement joins TRBV7-2 to TRBJ2-3, with a tentative D call TRBD2 (5 bases). Trimming removed 9 bases from V and 1 base from J, with 20 bases in between. CDR1 SGHTA and CDR2 FQGNSA come from the germline V gene. CDR3 length: 16 residues. The CDR3 here is CASSGRATPGTDTQYF. In DNA, the CDR3 is TGTGCCAGTTCCGGGCGGGCCACCCCTGGCACAGATACGCAGTATTTT.

This clone was observed a handful of times. J is TRBJ1-4 and V is TRBV5-1; 9 bases are shared with TRBD1. J was trimmed by 8 bases and V by 2 bases; bases with no gene match: 4. The CDR3 totals 14 residues. Germline V lookup: CDR1 SGHRS, CDR2 YFSETQ. The CDR3 nucleotides read TGCGCCAGCAGCTTACAGGGGGCTCAAGAAAAACTGTTTTTT. Translated, it gives CASSLQGAQEKLFF.

This clone was seen only once. The rearrangement joins TRBV7-8 to TRBJ1-2, with 7 nucleotides matching TRBD1. CDR1 SGHVS and CDR2 FQNEAQ come from the germline V gene. This CDR3 comprises 17 residues. Trimming removed 1 base from V and 4 bases from J; junction bases left unmatched: 12. The DNA of the CDR3 is TGTGCCAGCAGCTTAGTAATCGCAGGGGGTACTACCTATGGCTACACCTTC. Amino acid sequence: CASSLVIAGGTTYGYTF.

V gene TRBV18 combines with J gene TRBJ2-1, with D tentatively TRBD1 (8 bases). The germline V gene has CDR1 KGHSH and CDR2 LQKENI. V was pared by 0 bases and J by 7 bases, with 13 bases between. The CDR3 extends over 15 amino acids. In DNA form, the CDR3 reads TGTGCCAGCTCACCACCTCCACAGGGGGGGAATGAGCAGTTCTTC. Translated, it gives CASSPPPQGGNEQFF.

This clone was detected only a few times. The chain combines TRBV21-1 with TRBJ2-6; the table's D call TRBD1 went unverified against the DNA. TRBV21-1 has pseudogene status. The CDR3 has 20 residues. CDR3 sequence: CASSKDGDRRARAGANVLTF. The CDR3 DNA follows: TGTGCCAGCAGCAAAGATGGGGACAGACGAGCAAGAGCCGGGGCCAACGTCCTGACTTTC.

The chain combines TRBV6-6 with TRBJ1-3, with D possibly matching TRBD1 (5 bases). The V end was cut by 0 bases, the J end by 2 bases, with 5 bases between. The CDR3 contains 14 residues. Germline values: CDR1 MNHNY, CDR2 SVGAGI (reference sequence). The CDR3, as DNA: TGTGCCAGCAGTTACTCGACAGCTGGAAACACCATATATTTT. This sequence encodes CASSYSTAGNTIYF.

This CDR3 reads CASSPGAGNTIYF. The CDR3 region has the DNA TGTGCCAGCAGCCCAGGGGCCGGAAACACCATATATTTT. This chain joins TRBV7-3 and TRBJ1-3, with D perhaps matching TRBD1 (6 bases). Per the germline V gene, CDR1 is SGHTA and CDR2 is FQGTGA. The CDR3 contains 13 residues. Trimming took off 5 bases at V and 4 bases at J, with 9 bases between the two ends.

This clone showed up just once. V gene TRBV5-4 combines with J gene TRBJ1-2, with D perhaps TRBD1 (6 bases). V dropped 5 bases and J dropped 2 bases, with 13 bases sitting between them. Germline V gene sequence: CDR1 SGHNT, CDR2 YYREEE (reference sequence). The CDR3 contains 14 residues. In nucleotides, the CDR3 is TGTGCCAGCAGTGATCTAGGGGGAAACTATGGCTACACCTTC. It encodes CASSDLGGNYGYTF.

The gene calls are TRBV7-8 and TRBJ2-3; TRBD1 agrees at 10 bases. The CDR3 contains 16 residues. V was clipped by 5 bases and J by 4 bases; unmatched bases: 9. Germline V CDR1 and CDR2: SGHVS, FQNEAQ. CDR3 DNA sequence: TGTGCCAGCAGCCCAAACTTGGGACAGGGGTCAGATACGCAGTATTTT. Protein: CASSPNLGQGSDTQYF.

The chain recombines TRBV6-2 or TRBV6-3 with TRBJ1-5, with TRBD1 identical over 7 bases. V gave up 2 bases and J gave up 7 bases; unmatched junction bases: 8. CDR3 length: 15 residues. Germline V gene sequence: CDR1 MNHEY, CDR2 SVGEGT. CDR3 sequence: CASSYGSGGLQPQHF. The DNA for the CDR3 is TGTGCCAGCAGTTACGGGTCAGGGGGGTTACAGCCCCAGCATTTT.

The chain combines TRBV2 with TRBJ2-6; D call uncertain. The CDR3 consists of 15 residues. Germline CDR1 reads SNHLY; CDR2 reads FYNNEI. V lost 5 bases to trimming and J lost 1 base, with 9 bases between them. The CDR3 protein is CASSLQDSGANVLTF. CDR3 nucleotides: TGTGCCAGCAGTCTGCAGGATTCTGGGGCCAACGTCCTGACTTTC.

This clone came up a few times. V and J are TRBV19 and TRBJ2-7, with D maybe TRBD2 (5 bases). The V and J ends lost 4 bases and 4 bases respectively, with 11 bases between them. This CDR3 region has 13 residues. Germline CDR1 is LNHDA and CDR2 is SQIVND (reference sequence). The CDR3: CASSTASKYEQYF. In DNA form, the CDR3 reads TGTGCCAGTAGTACGGCTAGCAAATACGAGCAGTACTTC.

The chain's CDR3 is CASSQGAGNNEQFF. The CDR3 DNA reads as TGTGCCAGCAGCCAGGGGGCGGGAAACAATGAGCAGTTCTTC. The genes are TRBV7-2 and TRBJ2-1, with 8 bases lining up with TRBD1. This CDR3 comprises 14 residues. The germline gives CDR1 SGHTA, CDR2 FQGNSA. V trimming: 5 bases; J trimming: 5 bases; junction bases outside the gene matches: 5.

This CDR3 reads CASSYRDFLHNEQFF. CDR3 in DNA: TGCGCCAGCAGCTACCGGGACTTCCTCCACAATGAGCAGTTCTTC. The chain has TRBV5-1 and TRBJ2-1, with D perhaps matching TRBD2 (6 bases). Germline CDR1 reads SGHRS; CDR2 reads YFSETQ. The CDR3 runs to 15 residues. Trimming pared 3 bases from V and 5 bases from J, leaving 15 bases between. Variable domain in full (rest from reference TRBV5-1 and TRBJ2-1): KAGVTQTPRYLIKTRGQQVTLSCSPISGHRSVSWYQQTPGQGLQFLFEYFSETQRNKGNFPGRFSGRQFSNSRSEMNVSTLELGDSALYLCASSYRDFLHNEQFFGPGTRLTVL.

V and J are TRBV2 and TRBJ2-7, with 13 bases identical to TRBD2. The CDR3 consists of 16 residues. Germline lookup yields CDR1 SNHLY and CDR2 FYNNEI. The ends lost 6 bases at V and 5 bases at J; junction bases unmatched: 10. The CDR3 sequence is CASRPGLAGLEDEQYF. In DNA, the CDR3 is TGTGCCAGCAGGCCGGGACTAGCGGGGCTCGAGGACGAGCAGTACTTC.

This rearrangement joins TRBV7-9 to TRBJ2-1, with 9 bases matching TRBD1. The germline V gene has CDR1 SEHNR and CDR2 FQNEAQ (reference sequence). The V gene end was trimmed by 5 bases and the J gene end by 1 base; junction bases not matched to a gene: 3. The CDR3 contains 15 residues. The chain's CDR3 is CASSPGQGSYNEQFF. The DNA for the CDR3 is TGTGCCAGCAGCCCGGGACAGGGTTCCTACAATGAGCAGTTCTTC.

The chain links TRBV11-3 to TRBJ2-3, with 9 bases identical to TRBD2. With 8 bases clipped from V and 11 bases from J, the junction kept 11 bases outside the gene matches. CDR3 length equals 13 residues. The germline V gene has CDR1 SGHNT and CDR2 YENEEA. The CDR3 sequence is CASGLAGAGVQYF. In DNA, the CDR3 is TGTGCCAGCGGATTAGCGGGAGCGGGGGTGCAGTATTTT.

The chain recombines TRBV10-3 with TRBJ2-1, with D maybe TRBD2 (6 bases). Germline CDR1 and CDR2: ENHRY and SYGVKD. There are 13 residues in the CDR3. Deletions cut 5 bases from V and 4 bases from J, with 9 bases between. CDR3 sequence (DNA): TGTGCCATCAGTAGGGACTCGTACAATGAGCAGTTCTTC. Amino acids: CAISRDSYNEQFF.